This TCR beta chain stems from a study of blood T cell repertoires in COVID-19. At the level of the study: Specimens from acute and convalescent COVID-19 originated in the United States, Italy and Spain. The cDNA or gDNA used as material had been derived from T cells, B-cell-depleted T cells, or PBMCs.

Some clones are missing from TCRdb's copy, which holds only in-frame ones; the method was immunoSEQ multiplex PCR. The repertoire holds around 260,000 clones, with about 87% as singletons. The CDR3 has 15 residues. In Seattle, patients joined the study during active infection and were tracked longitudinally. This clone has only one observation. The sequenced material came from peripheral blood. This receptor was identified in an older woman with COVID-19, enrolled during active disease. V gene TRBV21-1 combines with J gene TRBJ1-2; the table names TRBD1, a call not compared with the DNA. TRBV21-1 constitutes a pseudogene. The CDR3 DNA reads TGTGCCAGCAGCAAATTTTACAGGGAAAGGAGTGGCTACACCTTC. Translation: CASSKFYRERSGYTF.